What follows are 13 T cell receptor beta chains derived from one specimen sequenced in a study of beta chain features in type 1 diabetes. Expressed TCRB transcripts were sequenced because the entire RNA isolate underwent reverse transcription. This table comes from immunoSEQ multiplex PCR, and its TCRdb copy is limited to in-frame clones, with some not included. The profile shows about 660,000 clones, over 11% of them singletons. Their recognized antigens are unknown. Overall study findings and caveats: Type 1 diabetes patients had TCRB CDR3s that were shorter (moderately but significantly so) in all four CD4+ subsets.

The sequenced material came from naive CD4+ T cells from blood. The receptors here all came from a man younger than 35 with type 1 diabetes.

This clone was found a few times. The chain uses TRBV12-1 and TRBJ1-1; TRBD1, as called in the table, went unchecked against the DNA. TRBV12-1 is a pseudogene locus. The CDR3 totals 16 residues. In DNA, the CDR3 is TGTGCCAGCAGCTTCCCTGACAGGGGACCTAACACTGAAGCTTTCTTT. This sequence encodes CASSFPDRGPNTEAFF.

The rearrangement links TRBV5-1 to TRBJ2-5; maybe TRBD2 (5 bases). This CDR3 has 13 residues. The V gene's germline CDR1 is SGHRS and CDR2 YFSETQ. V was clipped by 3 bases and J by 5 bases, with 11 bases between them. Here the CDR3 DNA reads TGCGCCAGCAGCTGGGGAGTCCAGGAGACCCAGTACTTC. Residues: CASSWGVQETQYF.

This clone was observed a few times. V is TRBV5-1 and J is TRBJ2-5; weak D call: TRBD2 (6 bases). Trimming removed 2 bases at V and 0 bases at J, with 8 bases between. The CDR3 totals 14 residues. The V gene's germline CDR1 is SGHRS and CDR2 YFSETQ. DNA for the CDR3: TGCGCCAGCAGCTTTTTAGCGGACCAAGAGACCCAGTACTTC. The encoded protein is CASSFLADQETQYF.

The chain employs TRBV13 and TRBJ2-7; tentatively, D is TRBD2 (6 bases). V lost 6 bases, J lost 1 base, and 13 bases lay in between. The CDR3 contains 14 residues. Germline-derived CDR1 and CDR2 are PRHDT and FYEKMQ (reference sequence). CDR3 loop: CASRFSGGSYEQYF. The CDR3, as DNA: TGTGCCAGCAGATTCTCCGGGGGTTCCTACGAGCAGTACTTC. The entire variable domain, with the rest obtained from reference TRBV13 and TRBJ2-7, is as follows: AAGVIQSPRHLIKEKRETATLKCYPIPRHDTVYWYQQGPGQDPQFLISFYEKMQSDKGSIPDRFSAQQFSDYHSELNMSSLELGDSALYFCASRFSGGSYEQYFGPGTRLTVT.

V is TRBV6-5 and J is TRBJ1-1, with D perhaps matching TRBD1 (5 bases). V lost 1 base and J 1 base, leaving 13 bases between the germline ends. The CDR3 is 16 residues long. CDR1 and CDR2 from the germline V gene are MNHEY and SVGAGI. CDR3 nucleotide sequence: TGTGCCAGCAGTTACTGGCCTTCGGGGCAGAACACTGAAGCTTTCTTT. Its protein product is CASSYWPSGQNTEAFF.

A few counts support this clone. J is TRBJ2-5 and V is TRBV9, with 9 bases fitting TRBD2. V gave up 1 base and J gave up 6 bases; unmatched junction bases: 13. The CDR3 is 17 residues long. Germline lookup yields CDR1 SGDLS and CDR2 YYNGEE. In nucleotides, the CDR3 is TGTGCCAGCAGCGTATCGGTTGGCGGGGGGGCCCTGAAGACCCAGTACTTC. Its translation is CASSVSVGGGALKTQYF.

V usage is TRBV6-5 and J usage is TRBJ2-4, with D possibly being TRBD2 (5 bases). V shed 5 bases and J shed 0 bases, with 11 bases lying between them. CDR3 length: 15 amino acids. Germline assignment: CDR1 MNHEY and CDR2 SVGAGI. CDR3: CASSPSRGAKNIQYF. As DNA, the CDR3 is TGTGCCAGCAGTCCCTCCCGGGGAGCCAAAAACATTCAGTACTTC.

The chain has TRBV30 and TRBJ1-2; D gene ambiguous. V was pared by 2 bases and J by 9 bases, with 16 bases between. CDR1 is GTSNPN and CDR2 is SVGIG in the germline V gene (reference sequence). This CDR3 spans 13 amino acids. CDR3: CAWSSTQRSRYTF. The CDR3 DNA follows: TGTGCCTGGAGTTCCACACAGAGATCCCGCTACACCTTC.

This clone was counted only a few times. This chain connects TRBV20-1 to TRBJ2-7; D is uncertain. The CDR3 consists of 11 residues. Germline V lookup: CDR1 DFQATT, CDR2 SNEGSKA (reference sequence). Trimming removed 0 bases at V and 12 bases at J, with 12 bases between. CDR3 amino acids: CSARDRLWWYF. The CDR3 DNA reads TGCAGTGCTAGAGATAGGCTGTGGTGGTACTTC.

The chain has TRBV2 and TRBJ2-6; TRBD2 might be the D (5 bases). This CDR3 contains 15 residues. V lost 1 base, J lost 3 bases, and 7 bases lay in between. Germline CDR1 SNHLY, CDR2 FYNNEI. The CDR3 reads CASSEDGSGANVLTF. CDR3 sequence (DNA): TGTGCCAGCAGTGAAGATGGGAGTGGGGCCAACGTCCTGACTTTC. Using reference TRBV2 and TRBJ2-6 for the parts outside the CDR3, the full variable domain is EPEVTQTPSHQVTQMGQEVILRCVPISNHLYFYWYRQILGQKVEFLVSFYNNEISEKSEIFDDQFSVERPDGSNFTLKIRSTKLEDSAMYFCASSEDGSGANVLTFGAGSRLTVL.

The CDR3 protein is CATCALGGAEQFF. The CDR3 DNA reads TGTGCCACCTGTGCCCTGGGAGGGGCGGAGCAGTTCTTC. The chain links TRBV15 to TRBJ2-1; TRBD2 matches 7 bases. This CDR3 spans 13 amino acids. Germline CDR1 LNHNV, CDR2 YYDKDF (reference sequence). V was pared by 8 bases and J by 10 bases, with 11 bases of the junction left unmatched.

This clone was observed a few times. The chain joins TRBV7-2 to TRBJ2-1; D is unresolved. The CDR3 has 13 amino acids. Germline CDR1 SGHTA, CDR2 FQGNSA. The germline V and J ends were trimmed by 0 bases and 11 bases, with 11 bases remaining between them. CDR3 sequence reads: CASSLAPAQKQFF. CDR3 coding DNA: TGTGCCAGCAGCTTAGCACCCGCCCAAAAGCAGTTCTTC.

The chain joins TRBV29-1 to TRBJ1-1; 9 bases are a match to TRBD1. The CDR3 loop spans 13 amino acids. CDR1 is SQVTM, CDR2 ANQGSEA, per germline. V lost 5 bases to trimming and J lost 0 bases; unmatched junction nucleotides: 1. The CDR3 DNA reads TGCAGCGTTCGGACAGGGGTGAACACTGAAGCTTTCTTT. Its translation is CSVRTGVNTEAFF.